These 27 T cell receptor beta chains came from one sample sequenced in a study of T cell responses to AZD1222 COVID-19 vaccine (TCRdb year 2021). The library was obtained by the immunoSEQ multiplex PCR assay. TCRdb retrieved this table from immuneACCESS and kept in-frame rearrangements only. Not all clones are present; in checked studies, unresolved V genes account for under half, and no reason is known for the remainder. The sample data list fewer than 85,000 clones, and 92% of these were observed just once. The top ten hold approximately 6.5% of the sample. What the time point label conveys for this sample: baseline before first vaccination. The sample's treatment or condition label, in plain terms: meningococcal conjugate vaccine given as trial control. The sample in question was peripheral blood, obtained on day 0 of MenACWY control vaccination. Source of these receptors: an adult in good health.

This clone was recorded once. The gene calls are TRBV29-1 and TRBJ2-3, with a tentative D call TRBD2 (6 bases). Trimming removed 6 bases at V and 1 base at J, with 11 bases between. From germline, CDR1 is SQVTM and CDR2 ANQGSEA. The length of the CDR3 is 13 residues. The CDR3 protein is CSVMRDGTDTQYF. The CDR3 DNA follows: TGCAGCGTGATGCGGGACGGCACAGATACGCAGTATTTT.

The V and J genes are TRBV6-1 and TRBJ1-1, with unresolved D. CDR3 length equals 15 residues. Trimming took off 0 bases at V and 1 base at J, with 9 bases between the two ends. Germline V gene lookup returns CDR1 MNHNS and CDR2 SASEGT. CDR3 bases: TGTGCCAGCAGTGAAGCGCTTACCTGGAACACTGAAGCTTTCTTT. It yields the protein CASSEALTWNTEAFF.

This chain links TRBV20-1 with TRBJ1-5; possible D gene TRBD1, 5 bases. Germline CDR1 DFQATT, CDR2 SNEGSKA (reference sequence). The V gene lost 3 bases and the J gene lost 2 bases, with 14 bases spanning the gap. The length of the CDR3 is 15 residues. CDR3 in DNA: TGCAGTGCTAGTGTTACTCCGGGGGGCAATCAGCCCCAGCATTTT. Amino acid sequence: CSASVTPGGNQPQHF.

In this sample, this clone turned up once. The chain links TRBV7-3 to TRBJ2-1; 8 nucleotides agree with TRBD2. V was clipped by 6 bases and J by 7 bases; unmatched bases: 14. The germline gives CDR1 SGHTA, CDR2 FQGTGA. The CDR3 runs to 16 residues. CDR3 sequence: CASSPPSGGGGNEQFF. In nucleotides, the CDR3 is TGTGCCAGCAGTCCCCCCAGCGGGGGAGGCGGTAATGAGCAGTTCTTC.

This clone was counted only a few times. CDR3 region: CASSLYNEQFF. The CDR3 DNA follows: TGTGCCAGCAGCCTCTACAATGAGCAGTTCTTC. This rearrangement joins TRBV5-5 to TRBJ2-1; D gene unclear. Per the germline V gene, CDR1 is SGHKS and CDR2 is YYEKEE (reference sequence). The CDR3 consists of 11 residues. Trimming removed 4 bases at V and 3 bases at J, with 2 bases between.

In nucleotides, the CDR3 is TGTGCCAGCAGTGAAGCGTACAGGCATAGCAATCAGCCCCAGCATTTT. Protein: CASSEAYRHSNQPQHF. J is TRBJ1-5 and V is TRBV6-1, with D possibly being TRBD1 (5 bases). This CDR3 region has 16 residues. From germline, CDR1 is MNHNS and CDR2 SASEGT. V shed 0 bases and J shed 0 bases, with 9 bases lying between them.

The chain recombines TRBV7-6 with TRBJ2-5, with TRBD1 matching 7 bases. V trimming: 5 bases; J trimming: 3 bases; junction bases outside the gene matches: 3. This CDR3 is 13 amino acids long. Germline V CDR1 and CDR2: SGHVS, FNYEAQ. The CDR3 DNA sequence: TGTGCCAGCAGCCGTGGGACAGAAGAGACCCAGTACTTC. It specifies CASSRGTEETQYF. Complete variable domain (other parts from reference TRBV7-6 and TRBJ2-5): GAGVSQSPRYKVTKRGQDVALRCDPISGHVSLYWYRQALGQGPEFLTYFNYEAQQDKSGLPNDRFSAERPEGSISTLTIQRTEQRDSAMYRCASSRGTEETQYFGPGTRLLVL.

The V call is TRBV5-4, the J call TRBJ2-2; TRBD2 is a possible D gene (6 bases). Trimming took off 1 base at V and 0 bases at J, with 10 bases between the two ends. This CDR3 is built from 16 residues. CDR1 is SGHNT and CDR2 is YYREEE in the germline V gene (reference sequence). The CDR3 DNA reads as TGTGCCAGCAGCTTGAGGAGGGGTGCGAACACCGGGGAGCTGTTTTTT. It is translated as CASSLRRGANTGELFF.

The V gene is TRBV3-1 (or the pseudogene TRBV3-2), the J gene TRBJ1-1; D remains unclear. CDR3 length: 16 amino acids. With 0 bases removed from V and 0 bases from J, the gap between germline ends came to 11 bases. Germline V gene sequence: CDR1 LGHDT, CDR2 YNNKEL (reference sequence). The CDR3 protein is CASSQESQPMNTEAFF. In DNA form, the CDR3 reads TGTGCCAGCAGCCAAGAAAGCCAGCCCATGAACACTGAAGCTTTCTTT.

The J gene is TRBJ2-5, the V gene TRBV25-1; 9 positions match TRBD1. The germline V gene has CDR1 MGHDK and CDR2 SYGVNS. The J segment lost 6 bases and the V segment lost 4 bases, leaving 3 bases of the junction unmatched. This CDR3 has 13 amino acids. DNA of the CDR3: TGTGCCAGCAGTGGTGGGACAGGGAAGACCCAGTACTTC. The encoded protein is CASSGGTGKTQYF.

This chain connects TRBV7-3 to TRBJ2-1; TRBD1 is a possible D gene (6 bases). CDR1 and CDR2 from the germline V gene are SGHTA and FQGTGA. This CDR3 has 14 residues. V lost 4 bases and J 5 bases, leaving 12 bases between the germline ends. CDR3 nucleotides: TGTGCCAGCAGCTCACAGGGACGAAACAATGAGCAGTTCTTC. Encoded protein: CASSSQGRNNEQFF.

The chain carries TRBV7-9 and TRBJ2-2; 11 bases align to TRBD1. The trim removed 3 bases at V and 6 bases at J, leaving 6 bases unmatched. CDR3 size: 16 residues. Germline V gene sequence: CDR1 SEHNR, CDR2 FQNEAQ (reference sequence). CDR3 sequence: CASSFTGQGVSGELFF. CDR3 nucleotides: TGTGCCAGCAGCTTTACGGGACAGGGGGTTTCCGGGGAGCTGTTTTTT.

The chain combines TRBV28 with TRBJ1-1; the match to TRBD1 covers 8 bases. The V gene end was trimmed by 7 bases and the J gene end by 5 bases; junction bases not matched to a gene: 9. Germline CDR1 MDHEN, CDR2 SYDVKM. The CDR3 has 14 residues. CDR3 nucleotides: TGTGCCAGCAAGGACAGGGCAGGCTTGACTGAAGCTTTCTTT. Translating it yields CASKDRAGLTEAFF.

The CDR3 DNA follows: TGTGCCAGCAGCGGGACAGAAGAGACCCAGTACTTC. Its protein is CASSGTEETQYF. The chain carries TRBV28 and TRBJ2-5; 7 bases align to TRBD1. This CDR3 has 12 amino acids. V lost 6 bases to trimming and J lost 3 bases; unmatched junction nucleotides: 1. Germline V gives CDR1 MDHEN, CDR2 SYDVKM.

This clone occurred a few times. The rearrangement uses TRBV29-1 and TRBJ2-4, with D unresolved. With 2 bases removed from V and 6 bases from J, the gap between germline ends came to 8 bases. This CDR3 comprises 12 residues. The V gene's germline CDR1 is SQVTM and CDR2 ANQGSEA. The CDR3 is CSVEMDSNIQYF. As DNA, the CDR3 is TGCAGCGTTGAAATGGATTCAAACATTCAGTACTTC.

J is TRBJ1-2 and V is TRBV29-1; unclear D gene. Trimming cost V 1 base and J 4 bases, with 13 bases left between them. The germline V gene has CDR1 SQVTM and CDR2 ANQGSEA. There are 14 residues in the CDR3. DNA of the CDR3: TGCAGCGTTGAAGCGAGGCCCGGGCCCTATGGCTACACCTTC. As protein: CSVEARPGPYGYTF.

This clone came up a few times. This sample includes further DNA sequences coding for the same CDR3. The chain recombines TRBV5-1 with TRBJ1-4, with 7 bases fitting TRBD1. The CDR3 runs to 14 residues. V lost 4 bases and J lost 3; bases outside the gene matches: 3. Germline assignment: CDR1 SGHRS and CDR2 YFSETQ. Here the CDR3 reads CASSRTGSNEKLFF. Written as DNA, the CDR3 is TGCGCCAGCAGCCGGACAGGATCTAATGAAAAACTGTTTTTT.

This clone was seen a handful of times. The genes are TRBV7-6 and TRBJ2-5; D is ambiguous. The ends were cut back, 4 bases at V and 4 bases at J, with 4 bases in the middle. This CDR3 comprises 11 residues. Germline values: CDR1 SGHVS, CDR2 FNYEAQ. CDR3 nucleotides: TGTGCCAGCAGCTCTCTAGAGACCCAGTACTTC. It encodes CASSSLETQYF.

CDR3 residues: CASSLGHRVDGETQYF. The DNA of the CDR3 is TGCGCCAGCAGCTTGGGGCACAGGGTGGACGGGGAGACCCAGTACTTC. The chain links TRBV5-1 to TRBJ2-5, with D perhaps matching TRBD1 (6 bases). CDR1 and CDR2 from the germline V gene are SGHRS and YFSETQ. The CDR3 is 16 residues long. Trimming left V 0 bases short and J 5 bases short, with 17 bases between.

This rearrangement joins TRBV6-1 to TRBJ2-5, with D uncertain. The CDR3 spans 14 residues. Trimming removed 0 bases from V and 5 bases from J, with 10 bases in between. Germline V gives CDR1 MNHNS, CDR2 SASEGT. As DNA, the CDR3 is TGTGCCAGCAGTGAAGCTCCGTCCGGGGAGACCCAGTACTTC. It yields the protein CASSEAPSGETQYF.

This clone has a handful of counts. CDR3 protein: CASSLQGLTNEKLFF. In DNA, the CDR3 is TGTGCCAGCAGCTTACAGGGGCTAACTAATGAAAAACTGTTTTTT. The chain combines TRBV7-2 with TRBJ1-4; D possibly corresponds to TRBD1 (6 bases). Germline lookup yields CDR1 SGHTA and CDR2 FQGNSA. The length of the CDR3 is 15 residues. V lost 2 bases and J 1 base, leaving 8 bases between the germline ends.

This chain links TRBV23-1 with TRBJ2-2; D may be TRBD1 or TRBD2 (5 bases each). TRBV23-1 is marked as an open reading frame, function uncertain. Trimming took off 9 bases at V and 0 bases at J, with 17 bases between the two ends. The CDR3 has 16 amino acids. Here the CDR3 reads CASPRTGRSNTGELFF. The CDR3 region has the DNA TGCGCCAGTCCTAGAACGGGACGGTCGAACACCGGGGAGCTGTTTTTT.

The CDR3 DNA is TGTGCCAGCAGCAGGGACAGGACCACCGGGGAGCTGTTTTTT. Translated, it gives CASSRDRTTGELFF. This chain links TRBV7-2 with TRBJ2-2; TRBD1 agrees at 8 bases. This CDR3 spans 14 amino acids. Unmatched junction bases numbered 3, after V lost 5 bases and J lost 4 bases. Germline loops: CDR1 SGHTA, CDR2 FQGNSA.

CDR3 region: CASSPWTSGGSSYEQYF. In DNA, the CDR3 is TGTGCCAGCAGCCCCTGGACTAGCGGGGGGTCTTCCTACGAGCAGTACTTC. V and J are TRBV7-2 and TRBJ2-7; 14 bases are shared with TRBD2. V trimming: 5 bases; J trimming: 1 base; junction bases outside the gene matches: 7. This CDR3 contains 17 residues. The germline gives CDR1 SGHTA, CDR2 FQGNSA.

The chain has TRBV6-5 and TRBJ1-5, with a possible D match to TRBD1 (6 bases). Per the germline V gene, CDR1 is MNHEY and CDR2 is SVGAGI. The CDR3 loop spans 13 amino acids. V was pared by 6 bases and J by 5 bases, with 11 bases between. CDR3 region: CASRQGVHQPQHF. CDR3 nucleotides: TGTGCCAGCAGACAGGGAGTTCATCAGCCCCAGCATTTT.

The chain carries TRBV18 and TRBJ2-5; TRBD2 might be the D (6 bases). The V end lost 9 bases, the J end lost 3 bases, and 17 bases lay between the germline ends. The CDR3 totals 14 residues. Germline CDR1 is KGHSH and CDR2 is LQKENI. The CDR3 here is CASQPLAGKETQYF. The CDR3 DNA reads as TGTGCCAGTCAACCCTTGGCGGGGAAAGAGACCCAGTACTTC.

The chain employs TRBV10-3 and TRBJ2-2; 7 bases match TRBD1. This CDR3 region has 17 residues. The germline V gene encodes CDR1 ENHRY and CDR2 SYGVKD. The V segment lost 0 bases and the J segment 5 bases; nucleotides outside the gene matches: 9. The CDR3 here is CAISESGRQGRTGELFF. DNA for the CDR3: TGTGCCATCAGTGAGTCTGGACGACAGGGAAGAACCGGGGAGCTGTTTTTT.